Below, 10 T cell receptor beta chains from the same sample are listed, as sequenced in a study of T cell responses to AZD1222 COVID-19 vaccine. Sequencing was performed with immunoSEQ multiplex PCR; in TCRdb, only in-frame clones are kept and a portion is missing. The sample carries about 160,000 clones, approximately 87% recorded once. Sequenced here: peripheral blood, sampled 28 days after the second AZD1222 dose. The receptors were gathered from an adult who received the AZD1222 COVID-19 vaccine.

V usage is TRBV29-1 and J usage is TRBJ1-2; maybe TRBD1 (5 bases). CDR3 length: 13 residues. Germline V gene lookup returns CDR1 SQVTM and CDR2 ANQGSEA. The V end lost 0 bases, the J end lost 7 bases, and 12 bases lay between the germline ends. The CDR3 loop is CSVEDYRGVGYTF. CDR3 bases: TGCAGCGTTGAAGATTACCGAGGGGTTGGCTACACCTTC. Complete variable domain (other parts from reference TRBV29-1 and TRBJ1-2): SAVISQKPSRDICQRGTSLTIQCQVDSQVTMMFWYRQQPGQSLTLIATANQGSEATYESGFVIDKFPISRPNLTFSTLTVSNMSPEDSSIYLCSVEDYRGVGYTFGSGTRLTVV.

The genes are TRBV6-5 and TRBJ1-1, with unresolved D. The CDR3 runs 14 residues. From germline, CDR1 is MNHEY and CDR2 SVGAGI. The V end lost 6 bases, the J end lost 0 bases, and 11 bases lay between the germline ends. CDR3 residues: CASRPRQVNTEAFF. CDR3 DNA sequence: TGTGCCAGCAGACCGCGACAAGTGAACACTGAAGCTTTCTTT.

This clone is a singleton in its sample. This same CDR3 is encoded by further DNA sequences in the sample. CDR3 DNA sequence: TGCAGTGCTAGAGATTTAGAGGGCTACACCTTC. It specifies CSARDLEGYTF. The V gene is TRBV20-1, the J gene TRBJ1-2, with unresolved D. CDR3 length: 11 residues. Germline loops: CDR1 DFQATT, CDR2 SNEGSKA (reference sequence). V was shortened by 0 bases and J by 8 bases, with 7 bases between the two germline ends.

The chain couples TRBV29-1 to TRBJ1-1, with D unresolved. V gave up 4 bases and J gave up 0 bases, with 9 bases separating them. This CDR3 spans 13 amino acids. From germline, CDR1 is SQVTM and CDR2 ANQGSEA. Written as DNA, the CDR3 is TGCAGCGTTGTTAGCACTATGAACACTGAAGCTTTCTTT. Encoded protein: CSVVSTMNTEAFF. The full variable domain, rest sourced from reference TRBV29-1 and TRBJ1-1, is SAVISQKPSRDICQRGTSLTIQCQVDSQVTMMFWYRQQPGQSLTLIATANQGSEATYESGFVIDKFPISRPNLTFSTLTVSNMSPEDSSIYLCSVVSTMNTEAFFGQGTRLTVV.

The J gene is TRBJ2-7, the V gene TRBV12-5; 7 bases are shared with TRBD1. There are 17 residues in the CDR3. The trim removed 4 bases at V and 2 bases at J, leaving 14 bases unmatched. In germline, CDR1 is LGHNT, CDR2 FRNRAP. The CDR3 DNA is TGTGCTAGTGGTTCCCCTCCCGACAGGGCTAGGACCTACGAGCAGTACTTC. Translation gives CASGSPPDRARTYEQYF.

V usage is TRBV27 and J usage is TRBJ1-1; no reliable D call. The CDR3 is 13 amino acids. V was shortened by 5 bases and J by 0 bases, with 7 bases between the two germline ends. Germline CDR1 MNHEY, CDR2 SMNVEV (reference sequence). CDR3 protein: CASSASLNTEAFF. The CDR3 nucleotides read TGTGCCAGCAGTGCCAGCCTGAACACTGAAGCTTTCTTT.

This chain links TRBV3-1 (or the pseudogene TRBV3-2) with TRBJ2-7; D not resolved. CDR3 length: 12 residues. Trimming removed 4 bases at V and 4 bases at J, with 8 bases between. Germline assignment: CDR1 LGHDT and CDR2 YNNKEL (reference sequence). The CDR3 coding sequence is TGTGCCAGCAGCCTCAAGGGTTACGAGCAGTACTTC. Residues: CASSLKGYEQYF.

Turning to this clone: One end of the junction is discordant with germline, which a read error may explain. The chain links TRBV7-7 to TRBJ1-1; D gene uncertain. Germline assignment: CDR1 SSHAT and CDR2 FNYEAQ (reference sequence). CDR3 length equals 13 residues. CDR3 protein: CASSLAENTEAFF. The CDR3 nucleotides read TGTGCTAGCAGCTTAGCTGAGAACACTGAAGCTTTCTTT.

This chain connects TRBV4-1 to TRBJ1-3; D possibly corresponds to TRBD1 (5 bases). The CDR3 sequence is 16 residues long. CDR1 is MGHRA and CDR2 is YSYEKL in the germline V gene. V lost 0 bases, J lost 11 bases, and 20 bases lay in between. The CDR3 reads CASSQEYIGGIIAIYF. The CDR3 DNA sequence: TGCGCCAGCAGCCAAGAGTACATCGGGGGAATAATCGCCATATATTTT.

V and J are TRBV19 and TRBJ1-1; TRBD1 matches at 10 bases. Germline V gene sequence: CDR1 LNHDA, CDR2 SQIVND (reference sequence). Trimming removed 3 bases from V and 1 base from J; junction bases left unmatched: 2. The CDR3 spans 15 residues. The CDR3: CASSMWDRGNTEAFF. CDR3 DNA sequence: TGTGCCAGTAGTATGTGGGACAGGGGGAACACTGAAGCTTTCTTT.